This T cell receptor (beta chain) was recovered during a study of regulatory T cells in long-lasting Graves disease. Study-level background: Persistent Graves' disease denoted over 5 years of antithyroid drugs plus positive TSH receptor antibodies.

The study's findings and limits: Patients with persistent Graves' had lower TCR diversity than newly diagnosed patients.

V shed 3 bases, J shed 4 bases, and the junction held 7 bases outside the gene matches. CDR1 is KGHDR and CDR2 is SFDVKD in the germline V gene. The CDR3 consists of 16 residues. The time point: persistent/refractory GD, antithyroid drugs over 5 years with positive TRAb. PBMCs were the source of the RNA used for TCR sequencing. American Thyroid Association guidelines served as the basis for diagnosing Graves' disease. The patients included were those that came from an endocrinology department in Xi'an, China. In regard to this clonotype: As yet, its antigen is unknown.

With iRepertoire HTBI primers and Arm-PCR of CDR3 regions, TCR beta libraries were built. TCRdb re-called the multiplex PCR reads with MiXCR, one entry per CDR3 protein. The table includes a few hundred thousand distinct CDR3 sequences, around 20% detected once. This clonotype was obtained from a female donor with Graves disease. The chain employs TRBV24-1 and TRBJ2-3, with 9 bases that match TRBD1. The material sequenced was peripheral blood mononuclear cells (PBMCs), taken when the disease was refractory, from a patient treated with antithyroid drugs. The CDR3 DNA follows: TGTGCCACCAGTGATACAGGGGGCTCGTCGTCAGATACGCAGTATTTT. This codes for CATSDTGGSSSDTQYF.